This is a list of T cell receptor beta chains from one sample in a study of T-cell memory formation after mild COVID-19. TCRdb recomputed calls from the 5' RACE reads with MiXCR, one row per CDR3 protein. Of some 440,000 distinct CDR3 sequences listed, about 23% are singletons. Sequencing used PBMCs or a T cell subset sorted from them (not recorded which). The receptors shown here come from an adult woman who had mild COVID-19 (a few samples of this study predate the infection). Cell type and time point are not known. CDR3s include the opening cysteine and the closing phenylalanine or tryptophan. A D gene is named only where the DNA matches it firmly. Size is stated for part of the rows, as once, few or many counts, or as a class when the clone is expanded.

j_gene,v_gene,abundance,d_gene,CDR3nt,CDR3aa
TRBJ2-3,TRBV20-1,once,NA,TGCAGTGCTAGAGATAGGGCCTTGCCCACAGATACGCAGTATTTT,CSARDRALPTDTQYF
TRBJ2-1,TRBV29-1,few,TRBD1,TGCAGCGTTGAAGGTGGGGACAGGGTATTCTATGAGCAGTTCTTC,CSVEGGDRVFYEQFF
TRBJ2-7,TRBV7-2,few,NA,TGTGCCAGCAGCGCCCCCACGAGGGGTATTACCTACGAGCAGTACTTC,CASSAPTRGITYEQYF
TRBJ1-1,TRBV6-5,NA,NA,TGTGCCACCGGGGTGACTGAAGCTTTCTTT,CATGVTEAFF
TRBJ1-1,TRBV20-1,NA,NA,TGCAGTGCTAGCCCAGGGGCAGGGGAGACTGAAGCTTTCTTT,CSASPGAGETEAFF
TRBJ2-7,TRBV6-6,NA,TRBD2,TGTGCCAGCAACAGCGGCGGGGGTGGTTCCTACGAGCAGTACTTC,CASNSGGGGSYEQYF
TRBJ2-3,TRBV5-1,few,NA,TGCGCCAGCAGCTTGACAGTCTCCGCTAGCACAGATACGCAGTATTTT,CASSLTVSASTDTQYF
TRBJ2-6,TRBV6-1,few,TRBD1,TGTGCCAGCAGTGAATATTTAGGGGGGACAGGTCGCTCTGGGGCCAACGTCCTGACTTTC,CASSEYLGGTGRSGANVLTF
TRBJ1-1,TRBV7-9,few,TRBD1,TGTGCCAGCAGCTTAGCTTCGACAGGGAGGGCTGAAGCTTTCTTT,CASSLASTGRAEAFF
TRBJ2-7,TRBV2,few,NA,TGTGCCAGCAGGACTAGGGACGGAGTGGGCGAGCAGTACTTC,CASRTRDGVGEQYF
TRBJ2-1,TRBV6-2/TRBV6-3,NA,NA,TGTGCCAGCAGCCGGAGAGGGGTCCTGAATGAGCAGTTCTTC,CASSRRGVLNEQFF
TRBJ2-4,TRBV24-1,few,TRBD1,TGTGCCACCAGTACGGACAGGGGGCATGGTAAATACATTCAGTACTTC,CATSTDRGHGKYIQYF
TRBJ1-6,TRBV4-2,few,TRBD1,TGTGCCAGCAGCCAAGATAGGGCGACAGGGGCCGTCTCACCCCTCCACTTT,CASSQDRATGAVSPLHF
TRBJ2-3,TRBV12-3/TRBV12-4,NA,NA,TGTGCCAGCACCTATGGAGTACATACGCAGTATTTT,CASTYGVHTQYF
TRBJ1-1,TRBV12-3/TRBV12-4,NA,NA,TGTGCCAGCAGGCTGGGCCCCATCACTGAAGCTTTCTTT,CASRLGPITEAFF
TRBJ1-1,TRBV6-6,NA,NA,TGTGCCAGCAGTTACCAGGTCAACACTGAAGCTTTCTTT,CASSYQVNTEAFF
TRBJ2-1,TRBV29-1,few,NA,TGCAGCGTTGAAGATCCATTCGGGGCGATCAAGCAGTTCTTC,CSVEDPFGAIKQFF
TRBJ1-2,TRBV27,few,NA,TGTGCCAGCAGTTACGGCAGGGGAACCTATGGCTACACCTTC,CASSYGRGTYGYTF
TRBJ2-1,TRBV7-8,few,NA,TGTGCCAGCAGCCCAACACGGATGAAGAACAATGAGCAGTTCTTC,CASSPTRMKNNEQFF
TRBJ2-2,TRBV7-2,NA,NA,TGTGCCAGCAGCTTAGAGACCCTCACCGGGGAGCTGTTTTTT,CASSLETLTGELFF
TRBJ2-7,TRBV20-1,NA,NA,TGCAGTGCCATAAACAGGGACCTGGGGCAGTACTTC,CSAINRDLGQYF
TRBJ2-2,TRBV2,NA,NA,TGTGCCAGCAGTGGCGGCAGTTCGAACACCGGGGAGCTGTTTTTT,CASSGGSSNTGELFF
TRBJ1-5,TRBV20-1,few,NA,TGCAGTGCTAGAGATCGGGGGGGCGGACATCAGCCCCAGCATTTT,CSARDRGGGHQPQHF
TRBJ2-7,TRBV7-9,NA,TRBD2,TGTACCAGCAGCTTGCAGGGAGGGACCTACGAGCAGTACTTC,CTSSLQGGTYEQYF
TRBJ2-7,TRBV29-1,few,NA,TGCAGCGTTGGGGGGACAATGGTTTCCGAGCAGTACTTC,CSVGGTMVSEQYF
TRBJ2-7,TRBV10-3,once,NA,TGTGCCATCAGTGAGTCTCGAGGACGCACTACCTACGAGCAGTACTTC,CAISESRGRTTYEQYF
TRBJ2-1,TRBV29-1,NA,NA,TGCAGCGTTGCGGCTGTTGGGATTGGCAATGAGCAGTTCTTC,CSVAAVGIGNEQFF
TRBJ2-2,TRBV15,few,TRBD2,TGTGCCACCAGCCCCTTCGGGGGGGCAGGCACCGGGGAGCTGTTTTTT,CATSPFGGAGTGELFF
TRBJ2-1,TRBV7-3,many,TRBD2,TGTGCCAGCAGCTTAGGGGGAGGGCAAAATGAGCAGTTCTTC,CASSLGGGQNEQFF
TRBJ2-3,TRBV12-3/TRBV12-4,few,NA,TGTGCCAGCAGTTTAGTGGACACAGATACGCAGTATTTT,CASSLVDTDTQYF
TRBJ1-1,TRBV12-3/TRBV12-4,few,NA,TGTGCCAGCAGTTCGACAGGACGGTCCACTGAAGCTTTCTTT,CASSSTGRSTEAFF
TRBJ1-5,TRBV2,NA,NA,TGTGCCAGCAGCCCCGGGACGGAGTATAGCAATCAGCCCCAGCATTTT,CASSPGTEYSNQPQHF
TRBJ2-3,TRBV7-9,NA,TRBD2,TGTGCCAGCAGCGTGACTAGCGGGAGGCTTGATACGCAGTATTTT,CASSVTSGRLDTQYF